This T cell receptor beta chain was identified in a study of beta chain features in type 1 diabetes. Study conclusions and caveats: Among all four CD4+ subsets, Type 1 diabetes patients had TCRB CDR3s that were moderately but significantly shorter.

Trimming at V came to 0 bases and at J to 3 bases, leaving 10 bases not matched to a gene. Germline values: CDR1 SGHTA, CDR2 FQGNSA. The CDR3 length is 18 residues. There are a few counts of this clone. The antigen is not known. The investigators reverse transcribed all of the isolated RNA, so they sequenced expressed TCRB transcripts. Libraries were prepared by immunoSEQ multiplex PCR; TCRdb keeps only in-frame clonotypes and omits some of them. The repertoire holds around 690,000 clones, roughly an eighth seen once, with approximately 0.11% in the top ten. The clonotype originates from a man aged 30 to 39 with type 1 diabetes. Sequenced: naive CD4+ T cells from blood. V is TRBV7-2 and J is TRBJ2-3, with 9 nucleotides matching TRBD1. The CDR3 loop is CASSLAPLTGGATDTQYF. The CDR3 coding sequence is TGTGCCAGCAGCTTAGCCCCGCTAACAGGGGGCGCGACAGATACGCAGTATTTT.